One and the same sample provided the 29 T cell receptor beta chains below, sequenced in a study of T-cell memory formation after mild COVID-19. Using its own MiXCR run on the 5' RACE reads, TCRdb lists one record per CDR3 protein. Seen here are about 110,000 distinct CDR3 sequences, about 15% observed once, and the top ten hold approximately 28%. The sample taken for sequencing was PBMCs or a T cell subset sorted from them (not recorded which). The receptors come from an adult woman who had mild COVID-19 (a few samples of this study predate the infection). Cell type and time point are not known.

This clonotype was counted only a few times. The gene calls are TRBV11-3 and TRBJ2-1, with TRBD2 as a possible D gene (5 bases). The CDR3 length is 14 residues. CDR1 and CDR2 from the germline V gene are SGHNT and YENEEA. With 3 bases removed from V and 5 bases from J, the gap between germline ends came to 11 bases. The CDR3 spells CASSFRRAHNEQFF. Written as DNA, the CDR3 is TGTGCCAGCAGCTTTCGGCGGGCGCACAATGAGCAGTTCTTC.

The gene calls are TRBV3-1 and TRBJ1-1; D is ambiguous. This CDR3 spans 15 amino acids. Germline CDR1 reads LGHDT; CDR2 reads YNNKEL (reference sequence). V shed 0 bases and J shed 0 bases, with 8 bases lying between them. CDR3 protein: CASSQEANMNTEAFF. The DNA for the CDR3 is TGTGCCAGCAGCCAAGAAGCGAACATGAACACTGAAGCTTTCTTT.

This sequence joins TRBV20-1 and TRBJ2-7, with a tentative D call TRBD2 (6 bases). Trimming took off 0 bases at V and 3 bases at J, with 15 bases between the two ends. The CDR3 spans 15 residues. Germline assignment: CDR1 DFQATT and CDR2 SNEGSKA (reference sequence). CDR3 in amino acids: CSARDAAAGYYEQYF. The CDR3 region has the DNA TGCAGTGCTAGAGACGCCGCGGCGGGATACTACGAGCAGTACTTC.

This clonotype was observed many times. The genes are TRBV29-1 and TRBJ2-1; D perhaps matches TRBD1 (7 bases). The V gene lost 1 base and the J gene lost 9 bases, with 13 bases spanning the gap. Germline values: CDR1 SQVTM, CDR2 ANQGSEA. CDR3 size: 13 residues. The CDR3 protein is CSVEGRQGGEQFF. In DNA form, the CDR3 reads TGCAGCGTTGAAGGGCGCCAGGGGGGTGAGCAGTTCTTC.

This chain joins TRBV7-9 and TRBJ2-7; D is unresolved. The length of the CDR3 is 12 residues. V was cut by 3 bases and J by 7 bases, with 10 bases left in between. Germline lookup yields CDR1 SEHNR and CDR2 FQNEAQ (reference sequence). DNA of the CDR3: TGTGCCAGCAGCTTTCTGAGGAATGAGCAGTACTTC. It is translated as CASSFLRNEQYF.

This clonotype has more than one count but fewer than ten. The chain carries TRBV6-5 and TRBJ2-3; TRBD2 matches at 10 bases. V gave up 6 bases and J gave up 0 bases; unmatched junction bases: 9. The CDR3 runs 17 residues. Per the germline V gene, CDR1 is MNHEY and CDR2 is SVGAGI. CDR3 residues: CASSSTLAGGSTDTQYF. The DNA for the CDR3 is TGTGCCAGCAGCTCAACCTTAGCGGGAGGAAGCACAGATACGCAGTATTTT.

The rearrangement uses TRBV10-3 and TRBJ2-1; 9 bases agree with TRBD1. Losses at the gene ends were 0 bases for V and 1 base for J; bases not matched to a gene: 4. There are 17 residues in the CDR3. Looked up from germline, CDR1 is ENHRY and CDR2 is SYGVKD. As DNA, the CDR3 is TGTGCCATCAGTGAGTCGACGGGACAGGGTTCCTACAATGAGCAGTTCTTC. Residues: CAISESTGQGSYNEQFF.

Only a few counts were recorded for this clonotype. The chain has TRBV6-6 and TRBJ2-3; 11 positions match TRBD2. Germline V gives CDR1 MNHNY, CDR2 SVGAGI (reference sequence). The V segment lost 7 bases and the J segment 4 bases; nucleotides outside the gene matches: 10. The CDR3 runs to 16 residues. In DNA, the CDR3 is TGTGCCAGCAACCCCAGAGGGACTAGCGGATCAGATACGCAGTATTTT. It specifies CASNPRGTSGSDTQYF.

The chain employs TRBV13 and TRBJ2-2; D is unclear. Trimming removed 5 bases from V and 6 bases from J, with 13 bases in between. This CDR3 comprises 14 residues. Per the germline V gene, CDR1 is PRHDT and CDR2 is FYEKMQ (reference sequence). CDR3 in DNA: TGTGCCAGCAGCCCCGGGCATACAGCCGGGGAGCTGTTTTTT. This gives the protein CASSPGHTAGELFF.

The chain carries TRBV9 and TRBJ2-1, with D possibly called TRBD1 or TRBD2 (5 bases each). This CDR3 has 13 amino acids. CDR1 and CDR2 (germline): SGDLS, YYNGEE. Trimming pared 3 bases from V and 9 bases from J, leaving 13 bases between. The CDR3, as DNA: TGTGCCAGCAGCGGAGGGACGGTTAGTGAGCAGTTCTTC. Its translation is CASSGGTVSEQFF.

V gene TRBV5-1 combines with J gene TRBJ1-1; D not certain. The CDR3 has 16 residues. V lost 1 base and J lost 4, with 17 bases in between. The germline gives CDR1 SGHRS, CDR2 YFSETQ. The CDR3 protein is CASSLFRLEEATEAFF. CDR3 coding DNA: TGCGCCAGCAGCTTGTTCCGCCTTGAGGAGGCCACTGAAGCTTTCTTT.

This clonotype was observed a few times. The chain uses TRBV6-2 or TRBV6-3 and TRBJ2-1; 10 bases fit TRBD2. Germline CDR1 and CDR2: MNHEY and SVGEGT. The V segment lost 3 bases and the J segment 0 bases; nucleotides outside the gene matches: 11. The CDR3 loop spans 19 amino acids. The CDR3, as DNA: TGTGCCAGCAGTTATCGGTCTAGCGGGAGTAGTATCTCCTACAATGAGCAGTTCTTC. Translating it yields CASSYRSSGSSISYNEQFF.

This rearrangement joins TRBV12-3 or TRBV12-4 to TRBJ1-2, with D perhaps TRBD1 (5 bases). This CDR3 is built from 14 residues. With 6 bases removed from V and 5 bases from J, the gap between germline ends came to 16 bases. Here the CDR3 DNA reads TGTGCCAGCAGGGCTACAGGCGTTTGGTATGGCTACACCTTC. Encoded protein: CASRATGVWYGYTF.

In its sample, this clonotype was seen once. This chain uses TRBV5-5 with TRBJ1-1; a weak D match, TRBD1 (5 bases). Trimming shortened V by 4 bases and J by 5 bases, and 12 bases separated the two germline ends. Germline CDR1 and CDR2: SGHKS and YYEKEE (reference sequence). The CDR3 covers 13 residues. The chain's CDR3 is CASSTYRGTEAFF. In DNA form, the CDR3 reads TGTGCCAGCAGCACGTACCGGGGGACTGAAGCTTTCTTT.

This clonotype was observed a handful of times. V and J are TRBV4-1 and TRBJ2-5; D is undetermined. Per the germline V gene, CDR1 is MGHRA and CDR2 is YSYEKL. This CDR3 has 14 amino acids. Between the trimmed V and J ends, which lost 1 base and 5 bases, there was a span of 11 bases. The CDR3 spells CASSQGTAMETQYF. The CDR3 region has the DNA TGCGCCAGCAGCCAAGGTACAGCGATGGAGACCCAGTACTTC.

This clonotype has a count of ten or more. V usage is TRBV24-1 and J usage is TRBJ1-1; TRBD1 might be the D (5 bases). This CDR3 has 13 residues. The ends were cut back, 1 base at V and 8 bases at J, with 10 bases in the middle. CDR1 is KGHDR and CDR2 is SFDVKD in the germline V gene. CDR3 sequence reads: CATSDFGGSEAFF. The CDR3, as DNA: TGTGCCACCAGTGATTTTGGGGGGTCCGAAGCTTTCTTT.

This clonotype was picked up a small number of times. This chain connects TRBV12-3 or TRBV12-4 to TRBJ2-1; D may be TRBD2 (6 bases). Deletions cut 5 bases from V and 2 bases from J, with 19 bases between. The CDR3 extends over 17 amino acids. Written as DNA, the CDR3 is TGTGCCAGCAGTCCTGAGCGTGGAGGGGTGCCCTACAATGAGCAGTTCTTC. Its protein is CASSPERGGVPYNEQFF.

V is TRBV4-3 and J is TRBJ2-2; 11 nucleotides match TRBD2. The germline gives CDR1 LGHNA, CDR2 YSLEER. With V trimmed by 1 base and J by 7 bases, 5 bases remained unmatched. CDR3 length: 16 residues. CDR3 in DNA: TGCGCCAGCAGCCAAGTTAGCGGGAGGGATGTCGGGGAGCTGTTTTTT. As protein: CASSQVSGRDVGELFF.

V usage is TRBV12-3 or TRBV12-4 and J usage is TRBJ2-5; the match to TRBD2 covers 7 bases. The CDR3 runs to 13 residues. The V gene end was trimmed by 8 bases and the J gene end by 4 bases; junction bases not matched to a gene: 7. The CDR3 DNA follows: TGTGCCAGCGGGCCTCCGGGGGGAGAGACCCAGTACTTC. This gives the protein CASGPPGGETQYF.

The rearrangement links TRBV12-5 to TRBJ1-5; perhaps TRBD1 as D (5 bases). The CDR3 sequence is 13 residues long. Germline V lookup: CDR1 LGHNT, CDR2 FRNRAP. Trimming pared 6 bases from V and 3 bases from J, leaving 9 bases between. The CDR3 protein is CASGRQTNQPQHF. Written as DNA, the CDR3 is TGTGCTAGTGGAAGACAGACCAATCAGCCCCAGCATTTT.

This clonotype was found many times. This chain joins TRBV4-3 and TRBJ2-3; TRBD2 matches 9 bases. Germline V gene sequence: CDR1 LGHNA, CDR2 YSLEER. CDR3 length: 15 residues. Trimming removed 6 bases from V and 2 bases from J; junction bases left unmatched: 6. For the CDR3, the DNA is TGCGCCAGCAGTGCGGGACTAGCTTACACAGATACGCAGTATTTT. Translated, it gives CASSAGLAYTDTQYF.

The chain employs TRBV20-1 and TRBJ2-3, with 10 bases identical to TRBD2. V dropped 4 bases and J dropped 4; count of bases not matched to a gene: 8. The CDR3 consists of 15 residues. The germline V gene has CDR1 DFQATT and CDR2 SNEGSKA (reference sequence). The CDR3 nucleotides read TGCAGTGCTACCGGGACTAGCGATGGGGCAGATACGCAGTATTTT. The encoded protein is CSATGTSDGADTQYF.

CDR3 in DNA: TGTGCCAGCAGCTCACCGGGAGATACGCAGTATTTT. It encodes CASSSPGDTQYF. J is TRBJ2-3 and V is TRBV7-9, with D unclear. V lost 4 bases to trimming and J lost 5 bases, with 7 bases between them. CDR3 size: 12 residues. Germline CDR1 reads SEHNR; CDR2 reads FQNEAQ (reference sequence).

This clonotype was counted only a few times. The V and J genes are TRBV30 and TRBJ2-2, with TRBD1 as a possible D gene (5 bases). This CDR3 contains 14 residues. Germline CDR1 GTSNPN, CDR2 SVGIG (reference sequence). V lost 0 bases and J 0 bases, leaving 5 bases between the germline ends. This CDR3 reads CAWSVGANTGELFF. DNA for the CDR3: TGTGCCTGGAGTGTAGGGGCGAACACCGGGGAGCTGTTTTTT.

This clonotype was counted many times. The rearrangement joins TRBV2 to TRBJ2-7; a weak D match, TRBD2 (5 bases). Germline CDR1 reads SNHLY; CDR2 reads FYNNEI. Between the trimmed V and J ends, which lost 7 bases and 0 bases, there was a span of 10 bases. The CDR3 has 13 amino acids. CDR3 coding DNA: TGTGCCAGCAAACGACGGGGCTCCTACGAGCAGTACTTC. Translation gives CASKRRGSYEQYF.

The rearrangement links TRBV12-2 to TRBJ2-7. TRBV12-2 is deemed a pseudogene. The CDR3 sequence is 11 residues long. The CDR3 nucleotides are TGTGCCAGACGTTTCTCCTACGAGCAGTACTTC. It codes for CARRFSYEQYF.

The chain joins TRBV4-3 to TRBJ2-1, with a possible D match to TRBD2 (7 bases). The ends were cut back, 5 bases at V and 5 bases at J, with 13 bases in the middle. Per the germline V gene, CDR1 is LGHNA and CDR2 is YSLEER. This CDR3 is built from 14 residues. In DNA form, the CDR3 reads TGCGCCAGCAGCGATAGGGGGACTAACAATGAGCAGTTCTTC. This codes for CASSDRGTNNEQFF.

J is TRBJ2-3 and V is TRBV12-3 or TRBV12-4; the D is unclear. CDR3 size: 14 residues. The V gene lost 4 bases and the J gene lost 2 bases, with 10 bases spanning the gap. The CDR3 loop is CASSSWINTDTQYF. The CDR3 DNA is TGTGCCAGCAGTTCCTGGATCAACACAGATACGCAGTATTTT.

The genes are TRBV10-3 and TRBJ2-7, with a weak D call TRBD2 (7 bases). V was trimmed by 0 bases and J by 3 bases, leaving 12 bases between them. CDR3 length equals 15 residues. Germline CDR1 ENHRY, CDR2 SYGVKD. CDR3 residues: CAISESGGANYEQYF. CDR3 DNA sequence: TGTGCCATCAGTGAGTCGGGGGGGGCGAACTACGAGCAGTACTTC.